The clone carrying this TCR beta chain has more than one count but fewer than ten. Its target is not known. The authors made TCR beta libraries by quantitative 5'-RACE with molecular barcodes. MiXCR, run by TCRdb on the 5' RACE reads, gives a single entry per CDR3 protein. The sample has hundreds of thousands of distinct CDR3 sequences; approximately 12% are singletons. The entry originates in a study of CD8 T cells in ankylosing spondylitis. CDR1 is MDHEN, CDR2 SYDVKM, per germline. This CDR3 spans 14 amino acids. The J segment lost 6 bases and the V segment lost 5 bases, leaving 4 bases of the junction unmatched. General study results and limits: Clones linked with disease were CD8+ and fairly uncommon in the peripheral blood. Several of the motif variants were reported before in synovial fluid and blood from reactive arthritis. It appeared that ankylosing spondylitis blood was characterized by a TCR beta motif of several highly homologous variants. Reports say disease-linked clones showed up significantly more in matched ankylosing spondylitis synovial fluid.

Material: blood, either unsorted or a sorted T cell fraction (not recorded which). The chain is built from TRBV28 and TRBJ1-5, with 10 bases aligning to TRBD1. The receptor's source is a male donor with ankylosing spondylitis. CDR3 nucleotides: TGTGCCAGCAGTCCCTGGACAGGGGGTCAGCCCCAGCATTTT. Translated: CASSPWTGGQPQHF.